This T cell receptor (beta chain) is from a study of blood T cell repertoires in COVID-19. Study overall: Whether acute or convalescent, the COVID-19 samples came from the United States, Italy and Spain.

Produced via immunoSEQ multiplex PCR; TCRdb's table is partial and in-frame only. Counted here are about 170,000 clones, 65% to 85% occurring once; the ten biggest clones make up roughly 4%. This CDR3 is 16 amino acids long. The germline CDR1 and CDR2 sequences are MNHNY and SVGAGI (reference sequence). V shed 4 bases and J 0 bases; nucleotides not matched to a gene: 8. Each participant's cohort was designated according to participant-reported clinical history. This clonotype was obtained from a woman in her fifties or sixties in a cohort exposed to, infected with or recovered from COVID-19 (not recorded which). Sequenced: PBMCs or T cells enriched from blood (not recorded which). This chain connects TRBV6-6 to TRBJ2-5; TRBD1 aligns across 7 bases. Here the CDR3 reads CASSSTGTAYQETQYF. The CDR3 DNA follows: TGTGCCAGCAGTTCCACCGGGACAGCATACCAAGAGACCCAGTACTTC.